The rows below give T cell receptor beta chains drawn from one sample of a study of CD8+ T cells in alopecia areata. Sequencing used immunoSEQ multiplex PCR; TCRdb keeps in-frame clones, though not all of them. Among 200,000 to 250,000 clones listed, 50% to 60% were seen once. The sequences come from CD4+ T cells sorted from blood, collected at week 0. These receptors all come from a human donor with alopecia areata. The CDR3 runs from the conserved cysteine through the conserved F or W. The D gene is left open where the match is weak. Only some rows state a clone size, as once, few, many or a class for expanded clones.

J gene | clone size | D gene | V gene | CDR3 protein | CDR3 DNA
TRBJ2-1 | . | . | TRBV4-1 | CASSQDQGVPSRFF | TGCGCCAGCAGCCAAGATCAAGGAGTTCCCAGTCGGTTCTTC
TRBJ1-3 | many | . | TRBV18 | CASSPPKTSAMISGNTIYF | TGTGCCAGCTCACCACCGAAAACATCCGCAATGATCTCTGGAAACACCATATATTTT
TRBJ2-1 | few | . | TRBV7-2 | CASSSWRGAYNEQFF | TGTGCCAGCAGCTCGTGGAGAGGGGCCTACAATGAGCAGTTCTTC
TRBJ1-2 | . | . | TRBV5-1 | CASSLVGRYGYTF | TGCGCCAGCAGCTTGGTGGGCAGATATGGCTACACCTTC
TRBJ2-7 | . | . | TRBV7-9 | CASSSFPYEQYF | TGTGCCAGCAGCTCTTTTCCCTACGAGCAGTACTTC
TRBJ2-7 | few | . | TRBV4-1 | CASSQGSSYEQYF | TGCGCCAGCAGCCAAGGCTCGAGCTACGAGCAGTACTTC
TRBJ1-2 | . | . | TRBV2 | CASSPSGTGYGYTF | TGTGCCAGCAGCCCGAGCGGGACGGGGTATGGCTACACCTTC
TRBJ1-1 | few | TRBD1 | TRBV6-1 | CASGQGVQFGAFF | TGTGCCAGCGGACAGGGGGTGCAATTTGGAGCTTTCTTT
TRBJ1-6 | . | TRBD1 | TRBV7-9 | CASSSTDRDYNSPLHF | TGTGCCAGCAGCTCCACGGACAGGGACTATAATTCACCCCTCCACTTT
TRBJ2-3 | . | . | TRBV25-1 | CASSDFTDTQYF | TGTGCCAGCAGTGATTTCACAGATACGCAGTATTTT
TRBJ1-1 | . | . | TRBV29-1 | CSVEVGGDYTEAFF | TGCAGCGTTGAAGTCGGAGGGGATTACACTGAAGCTTTCTTT
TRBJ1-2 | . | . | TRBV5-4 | CASSSVQANYGYTF | TGTGCCAGCAGCTCAGTGCAGGCTAACTATGGCTACACCTTC
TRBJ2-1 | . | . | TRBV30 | CAWSPRDEQFF | TGTGCCTGGAGTCCCCGAGATGAGCAGTTCTTC
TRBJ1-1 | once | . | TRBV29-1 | CSLRPRIMNTEAFF | TGCAGCTTACGACCACGCATCATGAACACTGAAGCTTTCTTT
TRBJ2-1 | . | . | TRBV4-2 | CASSQELAYNEQFF | TGTGCCAGCAGCCAAGAGCTTGCTTACAATGAGCAGTTCTTC
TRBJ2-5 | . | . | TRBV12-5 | CASSGQETQYF | TGTGCTAGTAGCGGTCAAGAGACCCAGTACTTC
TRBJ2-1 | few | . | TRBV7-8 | CASSFTGRARTNEQFF | TGTGCCAGCAGCTTCACCGGCAGGGCTCGAACTAATGAGCAGTTCTTC
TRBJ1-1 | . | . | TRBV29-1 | CSVVVRGNTEAFF | TGCAGCGTTGTAGTCAGGGGGAACACTGAAGCTTTCTTT
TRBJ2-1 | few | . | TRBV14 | CASSQDWGPYNEQFF | TGTGCCAGCAGCCAAGATTGGGGGCCATACAATGAGCAGTTCTTC
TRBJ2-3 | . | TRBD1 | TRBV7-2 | CASSAWTGSTDTQYF | TGTGCCAGCAGCGCCTGGACAGGCTCCACAGATACGCAGTATTTT
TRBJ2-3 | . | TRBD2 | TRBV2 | CASSPGLAADTQYF | TGTGCCAGCAGTCCCGGACTAGCGGCAGATACGCAGTATTTT
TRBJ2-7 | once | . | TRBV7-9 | CASSLGTVSSYEQYF | TGTGCCAGCAGCTTAGGGACGGTGAGCTCCTACGAGCAGTACTTC
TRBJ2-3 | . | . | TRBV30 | CAWTGDGPKTSTDTQYF | TGTGCCTGGACTGGTGACGGGCCGAAGACTAGCACAGATACGCAGTATTTT
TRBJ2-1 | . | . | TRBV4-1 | CASSLGQTTYNEQFF | TGCGCCAGCAGCCTCGGACAGACTACCTACAATGAGCAGTTCTTC
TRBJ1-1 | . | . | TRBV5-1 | CASSLEERGEAFF | TGCGCCAGCAGCTTGGAGGAGCGAGGTGAAGCTTTCTTT
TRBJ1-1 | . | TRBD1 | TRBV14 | CASSQVTGGHTEAFF | TGTGCCAGCAGCCAGGTGACAGGGGGCCACACTGAAGCTTTCTTT
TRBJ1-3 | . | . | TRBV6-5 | CASSPLPRSGNTIYF | TGTGCCAGCAGCCCTCTTCCCCGATCTGGAAACACCATATATTTT
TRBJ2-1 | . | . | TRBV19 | CASSIAGRGRDEQFF | TGTGCCAGTAGTATAGCGGGGAGGGGGCGAGATGAGCAGTTCTTC
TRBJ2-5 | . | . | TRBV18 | CASSRGQRRETQYF | TGTGCCAGCTCACGAGGACAGAGGAGAGAGACCCAGTACTTC
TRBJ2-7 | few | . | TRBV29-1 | CSVGPGVYEQYF | TGCAGCGTCGGTCCAGGGGTCTACGAGCAGTACTTC
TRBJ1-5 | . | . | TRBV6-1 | CASSERWEQPQHF | TGTGCCAGCAGTGAAAGGTGGGAACAGCCCCAGCATTTT
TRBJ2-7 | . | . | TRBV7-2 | CASRQQASTYEQYF | TGTGCCAGCAGACAACAAGCGTCAACCTACGAGCAGTACTTC
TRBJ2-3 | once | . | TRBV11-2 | CASSLDRADTQYF | TGTGCCAGCAGCTTAGACAGGGCAGATACGCAGTATTTT
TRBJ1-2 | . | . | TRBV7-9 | CASSQFKGVREGYTF | TGTGCCAGCAGCCAATTCAAAGGGGTCCGAGAGGGCTACACCTTC
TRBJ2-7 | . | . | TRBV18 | CASSPKDRAEQYF | TGTGCCAGCTCACCAAAGGATAGGGCCGAGCAGTACTTC
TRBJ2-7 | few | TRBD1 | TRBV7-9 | CASSSAGDRGRYEQYF | TGTGCCAGCAGCTCCGCGGGGGACAGGGGTCGGTACGAGCAGTACTTC
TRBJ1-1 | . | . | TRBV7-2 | CASSPDDRTEAFF | TGTGCCAGCAGCCCGGACGATCGGACTGAAGCTTTCTTT
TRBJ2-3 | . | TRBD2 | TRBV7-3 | CASSLKGELAGYSTDTQYF | TGTGCCAGCAGCTTAAAGGGGGAACTAGCGGGGTATAGCACAGATACGCAGTATTTT